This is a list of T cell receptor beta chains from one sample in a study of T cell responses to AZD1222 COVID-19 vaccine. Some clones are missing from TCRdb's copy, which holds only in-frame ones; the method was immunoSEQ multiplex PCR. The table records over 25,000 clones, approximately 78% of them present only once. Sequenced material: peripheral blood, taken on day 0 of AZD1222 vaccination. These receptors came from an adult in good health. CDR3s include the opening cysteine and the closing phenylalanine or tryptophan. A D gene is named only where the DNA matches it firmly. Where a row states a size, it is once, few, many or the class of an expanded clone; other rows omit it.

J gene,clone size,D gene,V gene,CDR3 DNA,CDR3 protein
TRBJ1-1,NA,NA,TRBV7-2,TGTGCCAGCAGCTTATCTCGGGGTGAAGCTTTCTTT,CASSLSRGEAFF
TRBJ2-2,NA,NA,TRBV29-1,TGCAGCGTCACCCCCGGGACTCCCAGGGACACCGGGGAGCTGTTTTTT,CSVTPGTPRDTGELFF
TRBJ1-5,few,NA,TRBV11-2,TGTGCCAGCAGCTTAAGCCAATATAGCAATCAGCCCCAGCATTTT,CASSLSQYSNQPQHF
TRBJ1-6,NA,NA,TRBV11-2,TGTGCCAGCAGCTATCGGACGGACCTGTATAATTCACCCCTCCACTTT,CASSYRTDLYNSPLHF
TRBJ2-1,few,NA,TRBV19,TGTGCCAGTAGGCGGGACGCCGGGAGCTCCTACAATGAGCAGTTCTTC,CASRRDAGSSYNEQFF
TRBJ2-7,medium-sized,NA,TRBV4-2,TGTGCCAGCAGCCAAGACGGGACTGGATCCTACGAGCAGTACTTC,CASSQDGTGSYEQYF
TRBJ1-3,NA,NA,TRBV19,TGTGCCAGTAGTATCTCCTGGACGGCCTCTGGAAACACCATATATTTT,CASSISWTASGNTIYF
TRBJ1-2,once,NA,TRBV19,TGTGCCAGTAGTACCCCGGGGGGCGGAGGCTACACCTTC,CASSTPGGGGYTF
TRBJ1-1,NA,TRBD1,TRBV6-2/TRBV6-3,TGTGCCAGCAGTTATACAGGGGTCACTGAAGCTTTCTTT,CASSYTGVTEAFF
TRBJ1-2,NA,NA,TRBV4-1,TGCGCCAGCAGCCAAGAAAGCAGGGCCAGCTACACCTTC,CASSQESRASYTF
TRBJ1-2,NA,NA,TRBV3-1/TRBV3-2,TGTGCCAGCAGCCAGTCCGAAGGCTATGGCTACACCTTC,CASSQSEGYGYTF
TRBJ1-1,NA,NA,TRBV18,TGTGCCAGCTCACCTTCACAGGACACTGAAGCTTTCTTT,CASSPSQDTEAFF
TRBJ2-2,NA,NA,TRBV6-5,TGTGCCAGCAGTAGGACGGACGGGGAGCTGTTTTTT,CASSRTDGELFF
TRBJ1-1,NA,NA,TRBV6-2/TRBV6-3,TGTGCCAGCAGTTCCCTCGTTGGGGCAGCTAACACTGAAACTTTCTTT,CASSSLVGAANTETFF
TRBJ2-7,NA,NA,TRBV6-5,TGTGCCAGCAGCCCCGACCTCTACGAGCAGTACTTC,CASSPDLYEQYF
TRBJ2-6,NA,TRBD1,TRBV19,TGTGCCAGTAGTCCGGGACAGGGCTCAAGCTCTGGGGCCAACGTCCTGACTTTC,CASSPGQGSSSGANVLTF
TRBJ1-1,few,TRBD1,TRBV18,TGTGCCAGCTCTCGGAGGGACAGCCTCATGAACACTGAAGCTTTCTTT,CASSRRDSLMNTEAFF
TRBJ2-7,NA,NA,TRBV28,TGTGCCAGCAGTTTATGGAAATACGAGCAGTACTTC,CASSLWKYEQYF
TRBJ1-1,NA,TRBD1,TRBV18,TGTGCCAGCTCATCCCCGAACAGGGGGGACACTGAAGCTTTCTTT,CASSSPNRGDTEAFF
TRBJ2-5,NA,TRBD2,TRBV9,TGTGCCAGCAGCAAGGGACTATCGGAAGAGACCCAGTACTTC,CASSKGLSEETQYF
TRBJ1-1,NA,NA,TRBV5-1,TGCGCCAGCAGCTCATTGACAATGAACACTGAAGCTTTCTTT,CASSSLTMNTEAFF
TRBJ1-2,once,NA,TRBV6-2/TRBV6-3,TGTGCCAGCAGTCACCGGGGGCCGGCTAACTATGGCTACACCTTC,CASSHRGPANYGYTF
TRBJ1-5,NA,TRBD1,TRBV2,TGTGCCAGCACCCGACAGGGTATTAGGAGCAATCAGCCCCAGCATTTT,CASTRQGIRSNQPQHF
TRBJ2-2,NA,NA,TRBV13,TGTGCCAGCAGCTTAGGGCCCTCATCCGAGCTGTTTTTT,CASSLGPSSELFF
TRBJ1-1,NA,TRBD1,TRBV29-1,TGCAGCGTTGGGGACAGGGGATCGAACACTGAAGCTTTCTTT,CSVGDRGSNTEAFF
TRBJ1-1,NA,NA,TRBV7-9,TGTGCCAGCAGCTTTGCAGGACTGAACACTGAAGCTTTCTTT,CASSFAGLNTEAFF
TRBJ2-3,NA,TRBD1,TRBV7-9,TGTGCCAGCAGCTTCGGGACAGGAGGCACAGATACGCAGTATTTT,CASSFGTGGTDTQYF
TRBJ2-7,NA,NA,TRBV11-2,TGTGCCAGCAGCTTAGCTCGGGGCTCGACCTACGAGCAGTACTTC,CASSLARGSTYEQYF
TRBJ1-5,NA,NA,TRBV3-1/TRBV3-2,TGTGCCAGCAGCCATGGACAGCATAGCAATCAGCCCCAGCATTTT,CASSHGQHSNQPQHF
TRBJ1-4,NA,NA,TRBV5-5,TGTGCCAGCAGCCTCGGGACGTATCGGGAAAAACTGTTTTTT,CASSLGTYREKLFF
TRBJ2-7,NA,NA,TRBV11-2,TGTGCCAGCAGCTTAGTAGGGGGGTACGAGCAGTACTTC,CASSLVGGYEQYF
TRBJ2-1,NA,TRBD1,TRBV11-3,TGTGCCAGCAGCCAATCAGGGGGCCGGAGCAATGAGCAGTTCTTC,CASSQSGGRSNEQFF
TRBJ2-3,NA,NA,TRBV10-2,TGCGCCAGCAGTGAACGTCGCACAGATACGCAGTATTTT,CASSERRTDTQYF
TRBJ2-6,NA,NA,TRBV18,TGTGCCAGCTCACCTTATCTTGCAGGTGGGGCCAACGTCCTGACTTTC,CASSPYLAGGANVLTF
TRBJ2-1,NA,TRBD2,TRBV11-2,TGTGCCAGCAGCGGCCCTAGTGCGGGGGGTGGCGATGAGCAGTTCTTC,CASSGPSAGGGDEQFF
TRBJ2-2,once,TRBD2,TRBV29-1,TGCAGCGTTGATGGCGGGGGGAGCACCGGGGAGCTGTTTTTT,CSVDGGGSTGELFF
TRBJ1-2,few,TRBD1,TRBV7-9,TGTGCCAGCAGCACGGACAGGGGTACCTATGGCTACACCTTC,CASSTDRGTYGYTF
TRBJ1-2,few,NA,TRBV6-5,TGTGCCAGCAGTTACTCCACACAGGACCCCTATGGCTACACCTTC,CASSYSTQDPYGYTF
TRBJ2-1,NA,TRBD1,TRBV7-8,TGTGCCAGCAGCCCGGGACAGGGGGCTTTCATGGAGCAGTTCTTC,CASSPGQGAFMEQFF